The present entry profiles one T cell receptor beta chain with its context. This sample was taken from a study of T cell responses to AZD1222 COVID-19 vaccine. Sequencing was performed with immunoSEQ multiplex PCR; in TCRdb, only in-frame clones are kept and a portion is missing. The data show some 49,000 clones, 65% to 80% seen once. The clonotype comes from an adult in good health. Sequenced material: peripheral blood, taken on day 0 of AZD1222 vaccination.

CDR3 loop: CASSRTGGDQPQHF. The DNA for the CDR3 is TGTGCCAGCAGTAGGACAGGGGGCGATCAGCCCCAGCATTTT. The chain employs TRBV6-2 or TRBV6-3 and TRBJ1-5; TRBD1 aligns across 11 bases. CDR1 MNHEY and CDR2 SVGEGT come from the germline V gene. Trimming at V came to 5 bases and at J to 5 bases, leaving 2 bases not matched to a gene. The CDR3 is 14 residues long.